Listed here are 29 T cell receptor beta chains from one sample, sequenced in a study of CD8 T cells in Susac syndrome. Random hexamers primed reverse transcription of about 0.5 to 1 ug RNA. From the immunoSEQ multiplex PCR reads, TCRdb called clonotypes with MiXCR, one entry per CDR3 protein. The table lists some 180,000 distinct CDR3 sequences, approximately 94% of them singletons. Material for sequencing was CD4+ T cells from PBMCs. These receptors all stem from a human donor in good health.

The chain is built from TRBV27 and TRBJ1-1, with TRBD1 identical over 7 bases. Germline trimming cut 2 bases from V and 4 bases from J; bases unmatched to any gene: 1. The germline gives CDR1 MNHEY, CDR2 SMNVEV (reference sequence). This CDR3 comprises 13 residues. The CDR3 sequence is CASSLRQGTEAFF. The CDR3 DNA reads as TGTGCCAGCAGTTTAAGACAGGGCACTGAAGCTTTCTTT.

This sequence joins TRBV5-1 and TRBJ1-5; perhaps TRBD1 as D (5 bases). The V gene lost 4 bases and the J gene lost 3 bases, with 14 bases spanning the gap. CDR3 length: 15 residues. In germline, CDR1 is SGHRS, CDR2 YFSETQ. CDR3: CASSPLQAFNQPQHF. As DNA, the CDR3 is TGCGCCAGCAGCCCGTTACAGGCATTCAATCAGCCCCAGCATTTT.

This chain links TRBV5-1 with TRBJ1-2; 7 bases map to TRBD1. CDR1 is SGHRS, CDR2 YFSETQ, per germline. Losses at the gene ends were 4 bases for V and 0 bases for J; bases not matched to a gene: 6. The CDR3 consists of 15 residues. In DNA form, the CDR3 reads TGCGCCAGCAGCCCCTGGACAGGCACTAACTATGGCTACACCTTC. Its translation is CASSPWTGTNYGYTF.

The V gene is TRBV7-2, the J gene TRBJ1-2; D might be TRBD1 (5 bases). CDR3 size: 14 residues. V shed 5 bases and J shed 3 bases, with 13 bases lying between them. CDR1 is SGHTA, CDR2 FQGNSA, per germline. CDR3 bases: TGTGCCAGCAGCGCAGGGACCGTCTACTATGGCTACACCTTC. Translating it yields CASSAGTVYYGYTF.

Here the CDR3 reads CASSFRMGAKNIQYF. The DNA of the CDR3 is TGTGCCAGCAGTTTCCGGATGGGGGCCAAAAACATTCAGTACTTC. The chain combines TRBV28 with TRBJ2-4, with D uncertain. The germline V gene encodes CDR1 MDHEN and CDR2 SYDVKM. Trimming stripped 3 bases from V and 1 base from J, with 10 bases between. The CDR3 contains 15 residues. The entire variable domain, with the rest obtained from reference TRBV28 and TRBJ2-4, is as follows: DVKVTQSSRYLVKRTGEKVFLECVQDMDHENMFWYRQDPGLGLRLIYFSYDVKMKEKGDIPEGYSVSREKKERFSLILESASTNQTSMYLCASSFRMGAKNIQYFGAGTRLSVL.

This clonotype was detected only once. The rearrangement uses TRBV28 and TRBJ1-5, with unresolved D. There are 13 residues in the CDR3. The V end lost 4 bases, the J end lost 7 bases, and 11 bases lay between the germline ends. The germline gives CDR1 MDHEN, CDR2 SYDVKM. In nucleotides, the CDR3 is TGTGCCAGCAGTTCGAGGGAGTCACAGCCCCAGCATTTT. This sequence encodes CASSSRESQPQHF.

The chain uses TRBV23-1 and TRBJ1-2, with D unclear. TRBV23-1 is marked as an open reading frame, function uncertain. The length of the CDR3 is 12 residues. V shed 5 bases and J shed 8 bases, with 12 bases lying between them. The CDR3, as DNA: TGCGCCAGCAGTATGGGCAAAGTGGGCTACACCTTC. Translating it yields CASSMGKVGYTF.

The chain has TRBV9 and TRBJ1-1; D call uncertain. From germline, CDR1 is SGDLS and CDR2 YYNGEE. The CDR3 length is 13 residues. V was clipped by 4 bases and J by 5 bases, with 12 bases between them. The CDR3 region has the DNA TGTGCCAGCAGCCTACGTCCCGGAACTGAAGCTTTCTTT. Protein: CASSLRPGTEAFF.

This clonotype was recorded only once. The rearrangement joins TRBV30 to TRBJ2-3; D may be TRBD1 or TRBD2 (5 bases each). The germline V and J ends were trimmed by 1 base and 5 bases, with 16 bases remaining between them. The CDR3 is made up of 15 amino acids. Germline V gene data show CDR1 as GTSNPN and CDR2 as SVGIG (reference sequence). The CDR3 nucleotides read TGTGCCTGGAGTGGAGAATCGGCTGGGGGAGATACGCAGTATTTT. Residues: CAWSGESAGGDTQYF.

The chain is built from TRBV7-9 and TRBJ2-1, with 10 bases matching TRBD2. The CDR3 runs to 14 residues. The V gene's germline CDR1 is SEHNR and CDR2 FQNEAQ (reference sequence). The junction had 7 bases not matched to a gene; V was cut back by 5 bases and J by 9 bases. The CDR3 DNA sequence: TGTGCCAGCAGCCTGGAGCGGGAGGGCCGTGAGCAGTTCTTC. Encoded protein: CASSLEREGREQFF. Full variable domain (remainder filled in from reference TRBV7-9 and TRBJ2-1): DTGVSQNPRHKITKRGQNVTFRCDPISEHNRLYWYRQTLGQGPEFLTYFQNEAQLEKSRLLSDRFSAERPKGSFSTLEIQRTEQGDSAMYLCASSLEREGREQFFGPGTRLTVL.

The chain combines TRBV27 with TRBJ2-2; TRBD1 matches at 9 bases. Per the germline V gene, CDR1 is MNHEY and CDR2 is SMNVEV (reference sequence). This CDR3 comprises 14 residues. Unmatched junction bases numbered 7, after V lost 8 bases and J lost 6 bases. Here the CDR3 DNA reads TGTGCCAGCGGCCGGGACAGGGCCCCCGGGGAGCTGTTTTTT. Translation: CASGRDRAPGELFF.

V is TRBV7-6 and J is TRBJ2-7; TRBD1 aligns across 9 bases. The CDR3 length is 15 residues. V gave up 4 bases and J gave up 2 bases; unmatched junction bases: 6. Germline CDR1 is SGHVS and CDR2 is FNYEAQ. The CDR3 DNA reads TGTGCCAGCAGCTACTCGGACAGGGGCCCCTACGAGCAGTACTTC. Its translation: CASSYSDRGPYEQYF.

V and J are TRBV20-1 and TRBJ2-7; D is uncertain. Trimming took off 7 bases at V and 1 base at J, with 11 bases between the two ends. There are 12 residues in the CDR3. Germline V CDR1 and CDR2: DFQATT, SNEGSKA (reference sequence). The CDR3 DNA reads TGCAGTGTCCAACATCGGTCCTACGAGCAGTACTTC. Translated, it gives CSVQHRSYEQYF.

This clonotype came up once. V usage is TRBV20-1 and J usage is TRBJ2-7, with 11 bases aligning to TRBD2. V shed 6 bases, J shed 3 bases, and the junction held 7 bases outside the gene matches. There are 14 residues in the CDR3. Germline CDR1 DFQATT, CDR2 SNEGSKA (reference sequence). The CDR3 spells CSAPGTSGLYEQYF. As DNA, the CDR3 is TGCAGTGCGCCGGGGACTAGCGGACTCTACGAGCAGTACTTC.

This clonotype appeared once. V is TRBV7-6 and J is TRBJ2-7; 8 bases align to TRBD2. CDR3 size: 17 residues. CDR1 and CDR2 from the germline V gene are SGHVS and FNYEAQ. V lost 1 base to trimming and J lost 2 bases; unmatched junction nucleotides: 10. In nucleotides, the CDR3 is TGTGCCAGCAGCTTAGGGGTTATGTCGGGAGGGCCCTACGAGCAGTACTTC. Translation gives CASSLGVMSGGPYEQYF.

V gene TRBV6-6 combines with J gene TRBJ2-2; D gene uncertain. The V gene's germline CDR1 is MNHNY and CDR2 SVGAGI (reference sequence). V was pared by 6 bases and J by 6 bases, with 5 bases between. The CDR3 is 11 amino acids. DNA for the CDR3: TGTGCCAGCAGAAGTCCCGGGGAGCTGTTTTTT. Its translation: CASRSPGELFF.

This chain joins TRBV6-2 or TRBV6-3 and TRBJ2-7; the D gene could be TRBD1 or TRBD2 (5 bases each). Per the germline V gene, CDR1 is MNHEY and CDR2 is SVGEGT. The CDR3 is 14 residues long. The V end lost 4 bases, the J end lost 3 bases, and 13 bases lay between the germline ends. The CDR3 sequence: CASSSGTADYEQYF. The DNA of the CDR3 is TGTGCCAGCAGTTCGGGGACCGCGGACTACGAGCAGTACTTC.

The rearrangement uses TRBV25-1 and TRBJ2-5; D is perhaps TRBD2 (5 bases). Trimming removed 6 bases at V and 4 bases at J, with 12 bases between. Germline V gene lookup returns CDR1 MGHDK and CDR2 SYGVNS. The CDR3 sequence is 13 residues long. The CDR3 is CASRVLDLETQYF. The DNA for the CDR3 is TGTGCCAGCAGGGTACTAGATCTAGAGACCCAGTACTTC.

The chain employs TRBV28 and TRBJ2-7; 11 bases are shared with TRBD2. Germline V gene sequence: CDR1 MDHEN, CDR2 SYDVKM. The CDR3 consists of 15 residues. With 4 bases clipped from V and 3 bases from J, the junction kept 5 bases outside the gene matches. CDR3 sequence reads: CASSSISGRDYEQYF. The CDR3 coding sequence is TGTGCCAGCAGTTCAATTAGCGGGAGGGACTACGAGCAGTACTTC.

V usage is TRBV12-3 or TRBV12-4 and J usage is TRBJ1-1; possible D gene TRBD1, 6 bases. Trimming removed 3 bases at V and 1 base at J, with 9 bases between. CDR3 length equals 14 residues. CDR3 sequence: CASSFPDRNTEAFF. CDR3 sequence (DNA): TGTGCCAGCAGTTTCCCGGACAGGAACACTGAAGCTTTCTTT.

The chain has TRBV29-1 and TRBJ2-7; D is possibly TRBD1 (6 bases). The CDR3 length is 11 residues. The V end lost 6 bases, the J end lost 3 bases, and 9 bases lay between the germline ends. The germline gives CDR1 SQVTM, CDR2 ANQGSEA. The CDR3: CSVGTNYEQYF. The CDR3 nucleotides are TGCAGCGTCGGGACAAACTACGAGCAGTACTTC.

This clonotype was seen just once. The chain is built from TRBV5-1 and TRBJ1-1, with a tentative D call TRBD1 (5 bases). Trimming took 0 bases from V and 4 from J, leaving 13 bases between them. This CDR3 is 15 amino acids long. Germline CDR1 reads SGHRS; CDR2 reads YFSETQ. CDR3 DNA sequence: TGCGCCAGCAGCTTGGGACTGGGGACTAGCACTGAAGCTTTCTTT. Translation gives CASSLGLGTSTEAFF.

The genes are TRBV3-1 and TRBJ2-7; 10 nucleotides align to TRBD1. Germline V gene lookup returns CDR1 LGHDT and CDR2 YNNKEL (reference sequence). The CDR3 extends over 16 amino acids. Losses at the gene ends were 3 bases for V and 6 bases for J; bases not matched to a gene: 11. The CDR3 DNA reads as TGTGCCAGCAGCCATCTATTTCGGGACAGGGGTTCCGAGCAGTACTTC. It yields the protein CASSHLFRDRGSEQYF.

This chain connects TRBV25-1 to TRBJ2-1; D gene uncertain. The CDR3 has 14 residues. V lost 6 bases, J lost 2 bases, and 11 bases lay in between. Germline CDR1 reads MGHDK; CDR2 reads SYGVNS. CDR3 bases: TGTGCCAGCAGAAGAGACCAACCCTACAATGAGCAGTTCTTC. The encoded protein is CASRRDQPYNEQFF.

The gene calls are TRBV29-1 and TRBJ1-3; D remains unclear. The germline V and J ends were trimmed by 7 bases and 4 bases, with 8 bases remaining between them. CDR3 length equals 11 residues. The germline V gene has CDR1 SQVTM and CDR2 ANQGSEA. The CDR3 sequence: CSGSTGNTIYF. The DNA of the CDR3 is TGCAGCGGGTCGACAGGAAACACCATATATTTT. The complete variable domain, with remaining parts taken from reference TRBV29-1 and TRBJ1-3, reads SAVISQKPSRDICQRGTSLTIQCQVDSQVTMMFWYRQQPGQSLTLIATANQGSEATYESGFVIDKFPISRPNLTFSTLTVSNMSPEDSSIYLCSGSTGNTIYFGEGSWLTVV.

The chain joins TRBV5-4 to TRBJ2-5; perhaps D is TRBD1 or TRBD2 (5 bases each). Germline V lookup: CDR1 SGHNT, CDR2 YYREEE (reference sequence). The CDR3 is made up of 14 amino acids. The V end was cut by 4 bases, the J end by 1 base, with 11 bases between. Written as DNA, the CDR3 is TGTGCCAGCAGCCGAGGGGAAACCCAAGAGACCCAGTACTTC. Its protein is CASSRGETQETQYF.

This chain links TRBV29-1 with TRBJ2-3; no clear D. This CDR3 contains 10 residues. Trimming took 7 bases from V and 5 from J, leaving 7 bases between them. CDR1 is SQVTM, CDR2 ANQGSEA, per germline. CDR3 residues: CSADRDTQYF. The CDR3 region has the DNA TGCAGCGCGGATAGAGATACGCAGTATTTT.

The V and J genes are TRBV20-1 and TRBJ1-1, with no clear D. V was clipped by 4 bases and J by 1 base, with 13 bases between them. Germline values: CDR1 DFQATT, CDR2 SNEGSKA (reference sequence). CDR3 length: 14 residues. CDR3 amino acids: CSANRGSGNTEAFF. Here the CDR3 DNA reads TGCAGTGCTAACAGAGGGTCAGGGAACACTGAAGCTTTCTTT.

The chain has TRBV2 and TRBJ2-4; unclear D gene. Germline V gives CDR1 SNHLY, CDR2 FYNNEI. V dropped 8 bases and J dropped 0 bases, with 8 bases sitting between them. This CDR3 is built from 13 residues. In nucleotides, the CDR3 is TGTGCCAGCGAGGCGGAAGCCAAAAACATTCAGTACTTC. Translated, it gives CASEAEAKNIQYF.